This T cell receptor beta chain is drawn from a study of T cell repertoires in cytomegalovirus infection (dated by TCRdb to 2018 to 2020). In the study overall: Donor HLA type was relevant to the analysis, as public TCR beta signatures indicated carriage of CMV infection together with the matching HLA type.

CDR1 and CDR2, per the germline V gene, are KGHSH and LQKENI. V loses 2 bases of germline sequence and J loses 0 bases, and the interval between the two ends is 11 bases. The CDR3, cysteine through phenylalanine, is 16 amino acids long. The CDR3 DNA has 48 bases and is translated from base 1. Results the study describes overall, beyond this receptor: In both this cohort and an independent approximately 350-donor cohort, the cumulative frequency of public TCR beta family members distinguished carriers of CMV infection plus the relevant HLA type. In the ex vivo response, HLA-C-restricted CMV-specific TCR beta clonotypes were dominant, and in two of eight donors the single most frequent clonotype came from this HLA-C-restricted group.

Worth noting for this clonotype: Its binding antigen is unknown. Base quality data are lacking; no much larger clone is found one base away.

Instrument on record: Illumina HiSeq 1500. TCRdb reworked the public reads: Q25 trimming with fastp, MiXCR clone assembly, productive beta chains retained. Each CDR3 protein gets just one entry, which takes the most common genes and DNA from the rows behind it. Here the sample has fewer than 400,000 distinct CDR3 sequences; around 18% occur a single time. Together, the top ten hold about 10% of the sample. The source of this sequence is a human donor in good health (CMV status not recorded). Some clones in this sample may be carry-over from other donors' samples. This chain joins TRBV18 to TRBJ1-5; TRBD1 could be the D gene, as 6 bases match. Sequenced material: PBMCs. CDR3 reads: CASSPGTPDSNQPQHF. The sequenced DNA is TGTGCCAGCTCACCAGGGACACCCGATAGCAATCAGCCCCAGCATTTT.